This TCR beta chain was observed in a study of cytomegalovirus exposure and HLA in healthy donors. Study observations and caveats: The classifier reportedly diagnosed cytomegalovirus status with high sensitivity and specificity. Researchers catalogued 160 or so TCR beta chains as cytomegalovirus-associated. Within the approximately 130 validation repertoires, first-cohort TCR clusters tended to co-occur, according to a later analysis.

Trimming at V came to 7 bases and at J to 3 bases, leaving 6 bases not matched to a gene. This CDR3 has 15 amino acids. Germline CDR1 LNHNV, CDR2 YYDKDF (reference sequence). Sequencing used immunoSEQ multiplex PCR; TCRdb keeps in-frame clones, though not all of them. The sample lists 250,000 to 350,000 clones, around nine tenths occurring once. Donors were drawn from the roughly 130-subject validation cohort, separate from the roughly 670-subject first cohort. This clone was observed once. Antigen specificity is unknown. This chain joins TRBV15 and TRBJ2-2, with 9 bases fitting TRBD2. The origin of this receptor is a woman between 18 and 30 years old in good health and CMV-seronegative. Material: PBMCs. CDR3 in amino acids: CATKRGERDTGELFF. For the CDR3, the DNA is TGTGCCACCAAGCGGGGGGAACGGGACACCGGGGAGCTGTTTTTT.